This passage covers 27 T cell receptor beta chains from one sample sequenced in a study of shared clonotypes between healthy human individuals. Data came from immunoSEQ multiplex PCR; TCRdb stores just in-frame clones and leaves some out. The sample carries about a million clones, 65% to 75% recorded once. The source material was memory CD4+ T cells sorted from blood. Sample subset: CD45RA-negative fraction. The receptors were gathered from a man aged 18 to 30 in good health.

The V and J genes are TRBV5-6 and TRBJ2-1, with D possibly being TRBD1 (5 bases). The CDR3 contains 16 residues. The V end was cut by 0 bases, the J end by 0 bases, with 10 bases between. Germline V gene sequence: CDR1 SGHDT, CDR2 YYEEEE. This CDR3 is CASSLALQASYNEQFF. CDR3 bases: TGTGCCAGCAGCTTGGCCTTACAGGCCTCCTACAATGAGCAGTTCTTC.

The CDR3 region has the DNA TGCAGCGTTGGAAAGGGGCCCTACGAGCAGTACTTC. Its protein is CSVGKGPYEQYF. This rearrangement joins TRBV29-1 to TRBJ2-7; possible D gene TRBD1, 5 bases. CDR3 size: 12 residues. V lost 4 bases to trimming and J lost 2 bases, with 9 bases between them. Per the germline V gene, CDR1 is SQVTM and CDR2 is ANQGSEA.

The J gene is TRBJ2-2, the V gene TRBV6-1; D call uncertain. CDR3 size: 14 residues. V lost 5 bases and J 2 bases, leaving 9 bases between the germline ends. Germline CDR1 MNHNS, CDR2 SASEGT. The CDR3 here is CASSRPDNTGELFF. The CDR3 nucleotides read TGTGCCAGCAGTCGGCCAGATAACACCGGGGAGCTGTTTTTT.

The chain employs TRBV12-2 and TRBJ2-4; TRBD2 is taken as the D call from the table, unchecked against the DNA. TRBV12-2 is shown as a pseudogene. This CDR3 contains 15 residues. The CDR3 spells CASRLARGAKNIQYF. CDR3 nucleotides: TGTGCAAGTCGCTTAGCGCGGGGGGCCAAAAACATTCAGTACTTC.

This chain links TRBV29-1 with TRBJ1-1; no definite D call. Germline V gene lookup returns CDR1 SQVTM and CDR2 ANQGSEA. The CDR3 sequence is 10 residues long. The V end was cut by 7 bases, the J end by 3 bases, with 6 bases between. In DNA, the CDR3 is TGCAGCGCCTATGACACTGAAGCTTTCTTT. Encoded protein: CSAYDTEAFF.

The V call is TRBV5-1, the J call TRBJ1-5; 9 positions agree with TRBD1. Trimming cost V 0 bases and J 5 bases; bases outside gene matches: 3. The CDR3 has 15 residues. The germline gives CDR1 SGHRS, CDR2 YFSETQ. The CDR3: CASSLGTGDYQPQHF. The DNA of the CDR3 is TGCGCCAGCAGCTTGGGGACAGGGGACTATCAGCCCCAGCATTTT.

CDR3 residues: CASSVMGTGVDYTF. CDR3 coding DNA: TGTGCCAGCAGCGTAATGGGGACAGGGGTAGACTACACCTTC. The J gene is TRBJ1-2, the V gene TRBV9; 10 nucleotides line up with TRBD1. The CDR3 is made up of 14 amino acids. Germline V gives CDR1 SGDLS, CDR2 YYNGEE. V was pared by 1 base and J by 10 bases, with 7 bases of the junction left unmatched.

This clone was picked up a small number of times. The J gene is TRBJ1-4, the V gene TRBV9, with D maybe TRBD1 (6 bases). V lost 4 bases and J 4 bases, leaving 14 bases between the germline ends. Germline V gene lookup returns CDR1 SGDLS and CDR2 YYNGEE. CDR3 length: 15 residues. CDR3 coding DNA: TGTGCCAGCAGCTTCCAGGGGTACGGTAATGAAAAACTGTTTTTT. As protein: CASSFQGYGNEKLFF.

This clone came up a few times. The genes are TRBV2 and TRBJ1-1; D is possibly TRBD1 (5 bases). The CDR3 extends over 14 amino acids. Germline V gene sequence: CDR1 SNHLY, CDR2 FYNNEI. Trimming removed 4 bases from V and 0 bases from J, with 9 bases in between. The CDR3 bases are TGTGCCAGCAGTGTAGGGACGGTGAACACTGAAGCTTTCTTT. Its protein is CASSVGTVNTEAFF.

For this clone: The same CDR3 is also encoded by other DNA sequences in this sample. The V gene is TRBV18, the J gene TRBJ1-2; 8 nucleotides match TRBD1. V was pared by 0 bases and J by 7 bases, with 7 bases of the junction left unmatched. Germline V gives CDR1 KGHSH, CDR2 LQKENI. This CDR3 contains 15 residues. CDR3 loop: CASSPPGQGGGGYTF. In DNA, the CDR3 is TGTGCCAGCTCACCACCTGGACAGGGCGGTGGTGGCTACACCTTC.

This clone was detected only a few times. The chain couples TRBV10-1 to TRBJ2-1; D gene uncertain. Germline V gene data show CDR1 as WNHNN and CDR2 as SYGVQD (reference sequence). Trimming shortened V by 0 bases and J by 3 bases, and 6 bases separated the two germline ends. This CDR3 contains 14 residues. The CDR3 spells CASSESTDYNEQFF. The CDR3 bases are TGCGCCAGCAGTGAGTCGACGGACTACAATGAGCAGTTCTTC.

The CDR3 loop reads CASARASGGAGETQYF. The CDR3 bases are TGTGCTAGTGCCCGAGCTAGCGGGGGGGCCGGGGAGACCCAGTACTTC. The chain joins TRBV12-5 to TRBJ2-5; 12 nucleotides align to TRBD2. CDR3 length equals 16 residues. The germline gives CDR1 LGHNT, CDR2 FRNRAP. V was pared by 7 bases and J by 5 bases, with 11 bases of the junction left unmatched.

The V gene is TRBV5-8, the J gene TRBJ2-2; possibly TRBD1 or TRBD2 for D (5 bases each). V lost 4 bases and J lost 1, with 11 bases in between. The germline V gene has CDR1 SGHTS and CDR2 YDEGEE. The CDR3 runs to 15 residues. CDR3 nucleotide sequence: TGTGCCAGCAGCCCGGGGACCGTGAACACCGGGGAGCTGTTTTTT. Protein sequence: CASSPGTVNTGELFF.

This chain links TRBV7-8 with TRBJ2-2; D is perhaps TRBD1 (6 bases). This CDR3 contains 15 residues. Germline CDR1 is SGHVS and CDR2 is FQNEAQ. The ends were cut back, 5 bases at V and 0 bases at J, with 10 bases in the middle. CDR3 region: CASSITGTNTGELFF. In nucleotides, the CDR3 is TGTGCCAGCAGCATAACAGGGACGAACACCGGGGAGCTGTTTTTT.

V usage is TRBV18 and J usage is TRBJ1-1, with TRBD1 as a possible D gene (5 bases). Germline loops: CDR1 KGHSH, CDR2 LQKENI. CDR3 size: 15 residues. With 4 bases removed from V and 0 bases from J, the gap between germline ends came to 12 bases. Here the CDR3 DNA reads TGTGCCAGCTCACACCGGGACGGGTTGAACACTGAAGCTTTCTTT. Translated: CASSHRDGLNTEAFF.

Comment on this clone: The sample carries other DNA sequences with the same CDR3. The rearrangement uses TRBV19 and TRBJ1-6; no clear D gene. Germline CDR1 LNHDA, CDR2 SQIVND (reference sequence). The V end lost 6 bases, the J end lost 7 bases, and 7 bases lay between the germline ends. The CDR3 is 12 residues long. Written as DNA, the CDR3 is TGTGCCAGTAGATCGGGAAATTCACCCCTCCACTTT. Its protein product is CASRSGNSPLHF.

This clone was observed a handful of times. The CDR3 region is CANDGQLDQPQHF. CDR3 nucleotide sequence: TGTGCCAACGATGGACAGCTCGATCAGCCCCAGCATTTT. V and J are TRBV19 and TRBJ1-5; D may be TRBD1 (6 bases). This CDR3 comprises 13 residues. The V and J ends lost 10 bases and 5 bases respectively, with 15 bases between them. The germline CDR1 and CDR2 sequences are LNHDA and SQIVND (reference sequence).

For the CDR3, the DNA is TGTGCCAGCAGCGGTCAGTCCTCTGGAAACACCATATATTTT. Translation gives CASSGQSSGNTIYF. The chain couples TRBV7-9 to TRBJ1-3; D is uncertain. Trimming removed 5 bases at V and 0 bases at J, with 8 bases between. CDR1 SEHNR and CDR2 FQNEAQ come from the germline V gene (reference sequence). The CDR3 length is 14 residues.

This chain joins TRBV2 and TRBJ2-2, with 10 nucleotides matching TRBD2. Trimming took 8 bases from V and 6 from J; bases not matched to a gene: 9. CDR1 is SNHLY, CDR2 FYNNEI, per germline. The CDR3 is 15 residues long. This chain's CDR3 is CASDGWLAGAGELFF. For the CDR3, the DNA is TGTGCCAGCGACGGATGGCTAGCGGGAGCCGGGGAGCTGTTTTTT.

The genes are TRBV6-5 and TRBJ2-5; D gene ambiguous. From germline, CDR1 is MNHEY and CDR2 SVGAGI. This CDR3 contains 13 residues. Trimming shortened V by 6 bases and J by 4 bases, and 12 bases separated the two germline ends. Written as DNA, the CDR3 is TGTGCCAGCAGACCCTCCCCTCCAGAGACCCAGTACTTC. Its protein is CASRPSPPETQYF.

Only a few counts were recorded for this clone. The chain recombines TRBV5-6 with TRBJ2-2; the D call may be TRBD1 or TRBD2 (5 bases each). The germline V gene has CDR1 SGHDT and CDR2 YYEEEE. Trimming pared 1 base from V and 5 bases from J, leaving 12 bases between. This CDR3 contains 15 residues. DNA for the CDR3: TGTGCCAGCAGCTTGCTAGCAGGGTTTACCGGGGAGCTGTTTTTT. As protein: CASSLLAGFTGELFF.

This clone was counted only a few times. The J gene is TRBJ2-1, the V gene TRBV2; D remains ambiguous. This CDR3 region has 15 residues. The germline CDR1 and CDR2 sequences are SNHLY and FYNNEI. V lost 2 bases, J lost 6 bases, and 14 bases lay in between. The CDR3 spells CASSESSMSSNEQFF. CDR3 bases: TGTGCCAGCAGTGAAAGTTCTATGTCTAGCAATGAGCAGTTCTTC.

This clone was detected only a few times. Other nucleotide sequences in the sample specify the same CDR3. The CDR3 bases are TGTGCCAGCAGCTTGAGACTAGCGGGGACCACAGATACGCAGTATTTT. Its protein is CASSLRLAGTTDTQYF. This rearrangement joins TRBV5-4 to TRBJ2-3, with 11 bases lining up with TRBD2. CDR3 size: 16 residues. Germline V gene data show CDR1 as SGHNT and CDR2 as YYREEE (reference sequence). The ends lost 1 base at V and 2 bases at J; junction bases unmatched: 3.

The chain combines TRBV5-4 with TRBJ2-5, with D maybe TRBD1 (5 bases). Germline CDR1 reads SGHNT; CDR2 reads YYREEE (reference sequence). The CDR3 is 14 amino acids. V lost 2 bases to trimming and J lost 5 bases, with 13 bases between them. This chain's CDR3 is CASSFKTELETQYF. The CDR3, as DNA: TGTGCCAGCAGCTTTAAGACAGAGTTGGAGACCCAGTACTTC.

The chain has TRBV30 and TRBJ1-3; D is undetermined. This CDR3 is built from 15 residues. V shed 0 bases and J shed 0 bases, with 9 bases lying between them. The germline V gene has CDR1 GTSNPN and CDR2 SVGIG (reference sequence). CDR3 DNA: TGTGCCTGGAGTGTCGGGCGCAGCTCTGGAAACACCATATATTTT. This gives the protein CAWSVGRSSGNTIYF.

The V gene is TRBV2, the J gene TRBJ1-5, with 7 bases matching TRBD1. Trimming cost V 7 bases and J 2 bases; bases outside gene matches: 5. The CDR3 spans 14 residues. Looked up from germline, CDR1 is SNHLY and CDR2 is FYNNEI. CDR3 sequence reads: CASIIDRGNQPQHF. The CDR3 DNA reads TGTGCCAGCATCATCGACAGGGGCAATCAGCCCCAGCATTTT. Full variable domain (outside the CDR3, taken from reference TRBV2 and TRBJ1-5): EPEVTQTPSHQVTQMGQEVILRCVPISNHLYFYWYRQILGQKVEFLVSFYNNEISEKSEIFDDQFSVERPDGSNFTLKIRSTKLEDSAMYFCASIIDRGNQPQHFGDGTRLSIL.

The chain employs TRBV5-8 and TRBJ1-4; weak D call: TRBD1 (5 bases). The CDR3 is 12 amino acids. The germline V and J ends were trimmed by 3 bases and 9 bases, with 9 bases remaining between them. Germline loops: CDR1 SGHTS, CDR2 YDEGEE. In DNA, the CDR3 is TGTGCCAGCAGCTCTGGGGGGAAAAAACTGTTTTTT. It is translated as CASSSGGKKLFF.